This is a list of T cell receptor beta chains from one sample in a study of regulatory T cells in long-lasting Graves disease. TCRdb re-called the multiplex PCR reads with MiXCR, one entry per CDR3 protein. In the table there are about 620,000 distinct CDR3 sequences, roughly 16% of which are singletons. These same data were also listed under a study on T cells in Graves' hyperthyroidism and ophthalmopathy.

The starting material was peripheral blood mononuclear cells (PBMCs), obtained at new diagnosis, from a patient treated with antithyroid drugs. Source of these receptors: a woman aged 25 to 45 with Graves disease. Each CDR3 is given with its conserved first and last residue. The order of the fields is D gene, J gene, V gene, clone size, CDR3 DNA, CDR3 protein. A D gene is named only where the DNA matches it firmly. Only some rows state a clone size, as once, few, many or a class for expanded clones.

NA TRBJ1-5 TRBV28 NA TGTGCCAGCAGTTTGGGCGTCGCAGGGAATCAGCCCCAGCATTTT CASSLGVAGNQPQHF
NA TRBJ2-7 TRBV20-1 many TGCAGTGTTCCCTTGACTAGAACGGGATCCTCCTACGAGCAGTACTTC CSVPLTRTGSSYEQYF
NA TRBJ2-1 TRBV2 many TGTGCCAGCAGTGACCCGCGACTTCAGTACAATGAGCAGTTCTTC CASSDPRLQYNEQFF
NA TRBJ1-3 TRBV7-2 few TGTGCCAGCAGCTTGGGGGTCCGCGGAAACACCATATATTTT CASSLGVRGNTIYF
TRBD1 TRBJ2-3 TRBV5-8 NA TGTGCCAGCACCGGACGGACAGGGGAGACAGATACGCAGTATTTT CASTGRTGETDTQYF
NA TRBJ2-5 TRBV30 few TGTGCCTGGAGTAGGGCAGGGGAAGAGACCCAGTACTTC CAWSRAGEETQYF
TRBD2 TRBJ2-5 TRBV20-1 many TGCAGTGCTAGAGATCCGGCCAGCGGGAGGGAGACCCAGTACTTC CSARDPASGRETQYF
NA TRBJ1-2 TRBV27 many TGTGCCAGCAGTTTATCCCGAGGCTATGGCTACACCTTC CASSLSRGYGYTF
TRBD1 TRBJ2-7 TRBV6-2/TRBV6-3 few TGTGCCACCAGGGGGAGACAGGCGGAGTACGAGCAGTACTTC CATRGRQAEYEQYF
TRBD2 TRBJ2-3 TRBV7-8 many TGTGCCAGCAGCGCCTTAGCGGGAGCGGAGTATTTT CASSALAGAEYF
NA TRBJ1-1 TRBV7-3 NA TGTGCCAGCAGCCCCTACCTAACCCGGAACACTGAAGCTTTCTTT CASSPYLTRNTEAFF
TRBD1 TRBJ1-1 TRBV6-2/TRBV6-3 many TGTGCCAGCAGTGCGGGACAGGTTATGAACACTGAAGCTTTCTTT CASSAGQVMNTEAFF
TRBD1 TRBJ1-4 TRBV20-1 many TGCAGTGCTAGAGATCTTCAGGGGGCAGAAGAAAAACTGTTTTTT CSARDLQGAEEKLFF
TRBD1 TRBJ2-2 TRBV6-5 few TGTGCCAGCAGTTACCGAAATCTCAACCCAGAACAGGGGCTACGGAACACCGGGGAGCTGTTTTTT CASSYRNLNPEQGLRNTGELFF
NA TRBJ2-7 TRBV28 many TGTGCCAGCATGGGGCTTGTCTACGAGCAGTACTTC CASMGLVYEQYF
NA TRBJ2-7 TRBV24-1 NA TGTGCCACCAGTGATCGCTTCGAGCAGTACTTC CATSDRFEQYF
TRBD1 TRBJ2-2 TRBV20-1 NA TGCAGTGCTCCCCGACCCTTAGACAGGGGAGTCCCCGGGGAGCTGTTTTTT CSAPRPLDRGVPGELFF
NA TRBJ2-3 TRBV5-5 NA TGTGCCAGCAGCTTGGTAGGGTGGGATACGCAGTATTTT CASSLVGWDTQYF
TRBD2 TRBJ2-3 TRBV12-3/TRBV12-4 few TGTGCCAGCAGTTTTCAGACTAGCGGGAGACAATCCGATACGCAGTATTTT CASSFQTSGRQSDTQYF
TRBD1 TRBJ2-1 TRBV2 many TGTGCCAGCAGTGCCATTGGACAGGGGGAAGGCTATGAGCAGTTCTTC CASSAIGQGEGYEQFF
TRBD1 TRBJ1-5 TRBV19 NA TGTGCCAGTAGTAGATTGTCGGCAGGGGGGGGCAATCAGCCCCAGCATTTT CASSRLSAGGGNQPQHF
NA TRBJ2-3 TRBV7-3 many TGTGCCAGCAGCTTACTGTCCGCAGGGGTCTCGGATACGCAGTATTTT CASSLLSAGVSDTQYF
NA TRBJ1-2 TRBV3-1 many TGTGCCAGCAGCCAAGTTGGGGAAGGGAACTATGGCTACACCTTC CASSQVGEGNYGYTF
NA TRBJ2-3 TRBV20-1 few TGCAGTGCTAGCCGAAACGTCCTAGGAGATACGCAGTATTTT CSASRNVLGDTQYF
NA TRBJ2-7 TRBV6-5 many TGTGCCAGCAGTTACTCAGGTCAGGGGACCTACGAGCAGTACTTC CASSYSGQGTYEQYF
TRBD1 TRBJ2-5 TRBV5-6 NA TGTGCCAGCAGGCGGTTCTTCCTCACAGGGGGCTTCAGGGAAGAGACCCAGTACTTC CASRRFFLTGGFREETQYF
TRBD2 TRBJ2-5 TRBV19 NA TGTGCCAGTAGGTCGACTAGCGGAACCTTACAAGAGACCCAGTACTTC CASRSTSGTLQETQYF
TRBD1 TRBJ1-2 TRBV28 NA TGTGCCAGCAGTTCAGACAGGGGATCTGGCTACACCTTC CASSSDRGSGYTF
NA TRBJ2-1 TRBV6-1 many TGTGCCAGCAGTGAAGGAGGTTACGGGTCAAGCTCCTACAATGAGCAGTTCTTC CASSEGGYGSSSYNEQFF
TRBD1 TRBJ2-7 TRBV10-3 many TGTGCCATCAAGCCCGGGACAGGGGGCCTCGGGCAGTACTTC CAIKPGTGGLGQYF
TRBD1 TRBJ1-4 TRBV7-9 many TGTGCCAGCAGCCAACAGGGGGCTGGGGAAAAACTGTTTTTT CASSQQGAGEKLFF
TRBD2 TRBJ2-7 TRBV11-1 many TGTGCCAGCAGCGATCCGGGACTAGCTAATTCCTACGAGCAGTACTTC CASSDPGLANSYEQYF
NA TRBJ2-1 TRBV3-1 few TGTGCCAGCAGCCAAGATACTGGCCCAAGAGGGCAGTTCTTC CASSQDTGPRGQFF
NA TRBJ2-1 TRBV12-3/TRBV12-4 many TGTGCCAGCAGCCCCATGGGTTACAATGAGCAGTTCTTC CASSPMGYNEQFF
NA TRBJ1-2 TRBV12-3/TRBV12-4 many TGTGCCAGCAGTTTACAGGGGCGTTTCTATGGCTACACCTTC CASSLQGRFYGYTF
NA TRBJ2-3 TRBV18 many TGTGCCAGCTCACTCTCGGACAACTCAGATACGCAGTATTTT CASSLSDNSDTQYF
TRBD2 TRBJ2-1 TRBV18 few TGTGTAGGCGGGAGCTACAATGAGCAGTTCTTC CVGGSYNEQFF
TRBD2 TRBJ2-1 TRBV20-1 NA TGCAGTGCTAGGGTAGTTGGGAGCGCGGGAGGGCCTGCTGAGCAGTTCTTC CSARVVGSAGGPAEQFF
NA TRBJ2-2 TRBV18 few TGTGCCAGCTCACCAGTATCAATGCCTGGAACCGGGGAGCTGTTTTTT CASSPVSMPGTGELFF
NA TRBJ1-2 TRBV30 few TGTGCCTGGAGCCACAGGGTAAACTATGGCTACACCTTC CAWSHRVNYGYTF
NA TRBJ1-1 TRBV14 NA TGTGCCAGCAGCCCTCGGTGGGGGTTGAACACTGAAGCTTTCTTT CASSPRWGLNTEAFF
NA TRBJ1-5 TRBV28 many TGTGCCAGCAGTTCGGAGCAGGGGAGGGACGTTGGGAGCAATCAGCCCCAGCATTTT CASSSEQGRDVGSNQPQHF
NA TRBJ1-1 TRBV4-1 few TGCGCCAGCAGCCAACAGAGGTACACTGAAGCTTTCTTT CASSQQRYTEAFF
NA TRBJ2-1 TRBV7-2 few TGTGCCAGCGGGCCTACCGGGACTTTCGTCAACAATGAGCAGTTCTTC CASGPTGTFVNNEQFF
TRBD2 TRBJ2-1 TRBV7-6 NA TGTGCCAGCAGCTTAGTAGGCGGGAGGGGGTACAATGAGCAGTTCTTC CASSLVGGRGYNEQFF
NA TRBJ2-1 TRBV20-1 NA TGCAGTGCTAGAAAACCGGGACTTGTTTACAATGAGCAGTTCTTC CSARKPGLVYNEQFF
NA TRBJ2-1 TRBV7-9 NA TGTGCCAGCAGCTTAGTAGGGTTCGCCTCCTACAATGAGCAGTTCTTC CASSLVGFASYNEQFF
TRBD1 TRBJ1-5 TRBV12-3/TRBV12-4 few TGTGCCAGCAGCCCAAATCCAGGGGGAAGCAATCAGCCCCAGCATTTT CASSPNPGGSNQPQHF
TRBD1 TRBJ1-2 TRBV5-1 few TGCGCCAGCAGCCCCCCTGGGACAGCAGTAGGGGGCTATGGCTACACCTTC CASSPPGTAVGGYGYTF
TRBD1 TRBJ2-7 TRBV5-1 NA TGCGCCAGCAGCACGGGGGACAGGGGCCACGAGCAGTACTTC CASSTGDRGHEQYF
NA TRBJ1-3 TRBV11-3 few TGTGCCAGCGCAGAGGGTGCCTCTGGAAACACCATATATTTT CASAEGASGNTIYF
TRBD1 TRBJ2-7 TRBV25-1 many TGTGCCAGCAGTGAGTCGGACAGGGGAAATTCCTACGAGCAGTACTTC CASSESDRGNSYEQYF
NA TRBJ2-7 TRBV28 many TGTGCCAGCAGTTTACGGCAGGGGAGGTACGAGCAGTACTTC CASSLRQGRYEQYF
NA TRBJ2-7 TRBV6-1 NA TGTGCCAGCAGTGAAGCGCTAAGCGGAAGCTCCTACGAGCAGTACTTC CASSEALSGSSYEQYF
NA TRBJ1-4 TRBV20-1 few TGCAGTGCTGGGGCCTCAGGGTCCTCGGATGAAAAACTGTTTTTT CSAGASGSSDEKLFF
TRBD2 TRBJ2-1 TRBV6-5 few TGTGCCAGCAGTTACTTTGGACTAGCGGGAGTGGGGAATGAGCAGTTCTTC CASSYFGLAGVGNEQFF
NA TRBJ1-6 TRBV6-1 few TGTGCCAGCACCCAGGGAGGGGCCGGCGGTTCACCCCTCCACTTT CASTQGGAGGSPLHF